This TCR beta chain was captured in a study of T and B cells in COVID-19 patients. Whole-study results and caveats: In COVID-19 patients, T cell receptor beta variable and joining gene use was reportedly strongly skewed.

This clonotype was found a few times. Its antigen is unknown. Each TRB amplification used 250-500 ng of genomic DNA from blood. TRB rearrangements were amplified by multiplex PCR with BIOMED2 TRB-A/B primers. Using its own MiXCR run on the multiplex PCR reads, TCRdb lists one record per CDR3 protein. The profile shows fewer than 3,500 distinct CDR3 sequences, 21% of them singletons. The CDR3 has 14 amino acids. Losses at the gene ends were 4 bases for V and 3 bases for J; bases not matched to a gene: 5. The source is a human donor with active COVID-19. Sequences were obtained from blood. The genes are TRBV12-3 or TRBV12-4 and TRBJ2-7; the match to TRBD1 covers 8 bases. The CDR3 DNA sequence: TGTGCCAGCAGTTGGACAGGGATCGACTACGAGCAGTACTTC. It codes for CASSWTGIDYEQYF.